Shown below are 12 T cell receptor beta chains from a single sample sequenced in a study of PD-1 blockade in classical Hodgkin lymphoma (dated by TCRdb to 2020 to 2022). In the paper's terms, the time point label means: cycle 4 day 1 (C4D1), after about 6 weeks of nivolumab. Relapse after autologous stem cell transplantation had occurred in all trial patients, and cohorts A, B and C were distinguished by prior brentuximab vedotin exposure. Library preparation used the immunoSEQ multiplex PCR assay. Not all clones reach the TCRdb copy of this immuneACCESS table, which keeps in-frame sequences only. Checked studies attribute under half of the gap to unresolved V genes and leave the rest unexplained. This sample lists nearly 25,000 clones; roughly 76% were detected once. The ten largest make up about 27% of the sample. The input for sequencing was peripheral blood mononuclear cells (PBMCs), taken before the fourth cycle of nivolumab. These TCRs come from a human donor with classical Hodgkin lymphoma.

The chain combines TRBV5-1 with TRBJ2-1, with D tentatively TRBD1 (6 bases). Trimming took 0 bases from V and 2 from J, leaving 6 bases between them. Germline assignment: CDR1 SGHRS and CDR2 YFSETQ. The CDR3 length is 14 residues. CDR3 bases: TGCGCCAGCAGCTTGGGACAGGCCTACAATGAGCAGTTCTTC. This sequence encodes CASSLGQAYNEQFF.

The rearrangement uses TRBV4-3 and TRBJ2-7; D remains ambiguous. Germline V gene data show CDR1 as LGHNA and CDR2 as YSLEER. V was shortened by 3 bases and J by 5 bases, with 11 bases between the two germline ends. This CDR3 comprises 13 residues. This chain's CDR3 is CASSQQVSDEQYF. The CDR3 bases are TGCGCCAGCAGCCAGCAGGTCTCGGACGAGCAGTACTTC.

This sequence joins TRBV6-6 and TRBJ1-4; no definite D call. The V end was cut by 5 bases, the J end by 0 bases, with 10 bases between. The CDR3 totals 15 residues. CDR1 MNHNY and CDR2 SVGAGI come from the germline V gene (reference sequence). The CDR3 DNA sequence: TGTGCCAGCAGTCGGACGGATGCAACTAATGAAAAACTGTTTTTT. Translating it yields CASSRTDATNEKLFF.

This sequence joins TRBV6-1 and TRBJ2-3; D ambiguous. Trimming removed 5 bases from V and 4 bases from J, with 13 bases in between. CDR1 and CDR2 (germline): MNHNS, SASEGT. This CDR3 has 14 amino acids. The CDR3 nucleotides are TGTGCCAGCAGTCCCAGGCTGCGTTCAGATACGCAGTATTTT. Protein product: CASSPRLRSDTQYF.

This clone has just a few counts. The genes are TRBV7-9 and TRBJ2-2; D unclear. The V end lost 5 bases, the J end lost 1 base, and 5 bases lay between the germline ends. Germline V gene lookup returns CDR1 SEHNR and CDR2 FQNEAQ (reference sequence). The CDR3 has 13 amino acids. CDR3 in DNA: TGTGCCAGCAGCGCCCTGAACACCGGGGAGCTGTTTTTT. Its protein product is CASSALNTGELFF.

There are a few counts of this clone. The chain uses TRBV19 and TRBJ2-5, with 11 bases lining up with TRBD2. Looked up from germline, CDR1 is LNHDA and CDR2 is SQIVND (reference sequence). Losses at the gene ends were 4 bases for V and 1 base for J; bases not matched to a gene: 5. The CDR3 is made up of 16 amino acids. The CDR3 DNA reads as TGTGCCAGTAGTAAGGGACTAGCGGACCTCCAAGAGACCCAGTACTTC. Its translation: CASSKGLADLQETQYF.

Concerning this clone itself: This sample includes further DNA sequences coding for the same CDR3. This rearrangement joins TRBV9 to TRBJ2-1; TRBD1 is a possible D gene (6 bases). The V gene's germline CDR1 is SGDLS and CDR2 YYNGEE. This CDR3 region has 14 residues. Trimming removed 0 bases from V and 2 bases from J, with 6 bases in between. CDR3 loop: CASSVGDTYNEQFF. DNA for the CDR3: TGTGCCAGCAGCGTAGGGGACACCTACAATGAGCAGTTCTTC.

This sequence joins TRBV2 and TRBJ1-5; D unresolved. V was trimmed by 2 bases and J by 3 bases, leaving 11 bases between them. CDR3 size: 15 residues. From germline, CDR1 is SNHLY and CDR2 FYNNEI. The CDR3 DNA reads TGTGCCAGCAGTGAAACACGACGGTCCAATCAGCCCCAGCATTTT. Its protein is CASSETRRSNQPQHF.

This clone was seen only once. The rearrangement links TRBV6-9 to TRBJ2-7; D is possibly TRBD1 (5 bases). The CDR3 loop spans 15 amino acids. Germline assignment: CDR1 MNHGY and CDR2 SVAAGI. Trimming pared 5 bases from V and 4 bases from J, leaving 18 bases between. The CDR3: CASSPILETVYEQYF. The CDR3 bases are TGTGCCAGCAGTCCGATACTCGAGACAGTATACGAGCAGTACTTC.

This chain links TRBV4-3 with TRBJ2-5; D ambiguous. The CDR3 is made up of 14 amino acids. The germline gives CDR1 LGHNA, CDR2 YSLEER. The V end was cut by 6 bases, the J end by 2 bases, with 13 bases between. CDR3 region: CASSQWGKQETQYF. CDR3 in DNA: TGCGCCAGCAGTCAATGGGGAAAACAAGAGACCCAGTACTTC.

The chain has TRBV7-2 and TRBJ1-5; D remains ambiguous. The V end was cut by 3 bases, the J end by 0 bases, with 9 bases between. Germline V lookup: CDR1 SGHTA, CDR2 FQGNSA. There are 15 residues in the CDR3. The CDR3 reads CASSLGEYSNQPQHF. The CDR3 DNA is TGTGCCAGCAGCTTGGGCGAGTATAGCAATCAGCCCCAGCATTTT.

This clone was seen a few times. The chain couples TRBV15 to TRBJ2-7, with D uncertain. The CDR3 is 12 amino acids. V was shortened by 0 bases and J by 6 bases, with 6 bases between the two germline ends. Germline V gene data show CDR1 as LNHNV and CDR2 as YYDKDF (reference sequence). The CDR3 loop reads CATSREVGEQYF. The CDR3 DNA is TGTGCCACCAGCAGAGAAGTCGGCGAGCAGTACTTC.